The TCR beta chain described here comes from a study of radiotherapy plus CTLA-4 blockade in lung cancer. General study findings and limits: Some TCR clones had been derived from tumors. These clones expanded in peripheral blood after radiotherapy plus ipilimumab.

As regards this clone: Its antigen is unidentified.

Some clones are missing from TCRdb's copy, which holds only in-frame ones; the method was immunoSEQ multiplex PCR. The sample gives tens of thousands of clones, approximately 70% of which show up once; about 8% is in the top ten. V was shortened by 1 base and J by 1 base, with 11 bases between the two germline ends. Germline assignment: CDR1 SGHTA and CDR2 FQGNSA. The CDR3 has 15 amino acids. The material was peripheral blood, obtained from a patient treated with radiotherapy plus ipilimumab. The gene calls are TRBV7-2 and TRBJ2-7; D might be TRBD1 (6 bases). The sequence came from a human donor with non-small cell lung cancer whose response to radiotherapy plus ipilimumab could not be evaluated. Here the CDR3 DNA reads TGTGCCAGCAGCTTAGAGGGCAGGGGTTCCTACGAGCAGTACTTC. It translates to CASSLEGRGSYEQYF.